Listed here are 24 T cell receptor beta chains from one sample, sequenced in a study of cytomegalovirus exposure and HLA in healthy donors. Amplification used 60 Vbeta primers and 13 Jbeta primers. TCRdb keeps only in-frame clones here, not all; method: immunoSEQ multiplex PCR. The data contain roughly 120,000 clones, approximately 80% of them singletons. The material sequenced was PBMCs. The origin of the receptors is a man aged 45-60 years in good health and CMV-seronegative.

This chain links TRBV28 with TRBJ1-5, with TRBD1 matching 9 bases. CDR3 length: 16 residues. The V gene's germline CDR1 is MDHEN and CDR2 SYDVKM. After removal of 4 bases from V and 0 bases from J, the junction contained 4 bases not matched to a gene. The CDR3 loop reads CASSSGQGLSNQPQHF. The CDR3 bases are TGTGCCAGCAGTTCGGGACAGGGACTTAGCAATCAGCCCCAGCATTTT.

The chain links TRBV7-9 to TRBJ1-6; 10 bases align to TRBD1. The CDR3 is 16 amino acids. Germline V gives CDR1 SEHNR, CDR2 FQNEAQ (reference sequence). With 1 base clipped from V and 8 bases from J, the junction kept 5 bases outside the gene matches. This CDR3 is CASSLGGTGEHSPLHF. In DNA, the CDR3 is TGTGCCAGCAGCTTAGGGGGGACAGGGGAGCATTCACCCCTCCACTTT.

This clone occurred a few times. The rearrangement links TRBV4-3 to TRBJ1-2; TRBD1 matches 7 bases. Germline V gene sequence: CDR1 LGHNA, CDR2 YSLEER. V gave up 3 bases and J gave up 8 bases; unmatched junction bases: 12. CDR3 size: 15 residues. The CDR3 DNA sequence: TGCGCCAGCAGCCAGGAAGACAGGGAGCCCTACGGCTACACCTTC. It is translated as CASSQEDREPYGYTF.

The chain uses TRBV2 and TRBJ1-3; a possible D gene is TRBD1 (5 bases). The V end lost 5 bases, the J end lost 1 base, and 6 bases lay between the germline ends. The germline CDR1 and CDR2 sequences are SNHLY and FYNNEI. CDR3 length: 13 residues. The CDR3 DNA is TGTGCCAGCAGTAGGGGTTCTGGAAACACCATATATTTT. It encodes CASSRGSGNTIYF.

The V gene is TRBV18, the J gene TRBJ1-2; TRBD1 matches 8 bases. The CDR3 runs 15 residues. Unmatched junction bases numbered 8, after V lost 3 bases and J lost 5 bases. The germline CDR1 and CDR2 sequences are KGHSH and LQKENI. CDR3 sequence reads: CASSPLGQGAYGYTF. As DNA, the CDR3 is TGTGCCAGCTCACCCCTCGGACAGGGAGCATATGGCTACACCTTC.

The chain recombines TRBV18 with TRBJ2-5; 8 nucleotides agree with TRBD2. The trim removed 3 bases at V and 5 bases at J, leaving 5 bases unmatched. Per germline, CDR1 KGHSH and CDR2 LQKENI. The CDR3 spans 14 residues. In DNA, the CDR3 is TGTGCCAGCTCACCGAACGGGAGGGGTGAGACCCAGTACTTC. This encodes CASSPNGRGETQYF.

The chain links TRBV2 to TRBJ1-2; perhaps TRBD1 as D (6 bases). This CDR3 is 15 amino acids long. V was clipped by 2 bases and J by 2 bases, with 12 bases between them. Germline V gene sequence: CDR1 SNHLY, CDR2 FYNNEI. The chain's CDR3 is CASSENLGANYGYTF. Written as DNA, the CDR3 is TGTGCCAGCAGTGAAAACCTGGGGGCGAACTATGGCTACACCTTC.

The chain combines TRBV2 with TRBJ1-4; no clear D. Per germline, CDR1 SNHLY and CDR2 FYNNEI. Deletions cut 7 bases from V and 4 bases from J, with 16 bases between. This CDR3 comprises 15 residues. This CDR3 reads CASITPGRGNEKLFF. The CDR3 bases are TGTGCCAGCATCACCCCCGGTCGGGGTAATGAAAAACTGTTTTTT.

This chain links TRBV2 with TRBJ1-2; unclear D gene. The CDR3 is made up of 15 amino acids. Germline V gene lookup returns CDR1 SNHLY and CDR2 FYNNEI. The V end lost 2 bases, the J end lost 3 bases, and 13 bases lay between the germline ends. CDR3 DNA: TGTGCCAGCAGTGAATCCAGGCGCAGAGACTATGGCTACACCTTC. Translation gives CASSESRRRDYGYTF.

The chain is built from TRBV5-1 and TRBJ2-3; TRBD2 matches 8 bases. CDR1 is SGHRS, CDR2 YFSETQ, per germline. The CDR3 runs 17 residues. V lost 2 bases to trimming and J lost 3 bases; unmatched junction nucleotides: 11. The chain's CDR3 is CASSFGASGSSTDTQYF. CDR3 bases: TGCGCCAGCAGCTTTGGGGCTAGCGGGTCCAGTACAGATACGCAGTATTTT.

This clone came up once. This sequence joins TRBV2 and TRBJ2-3, with D possibly matching TRBD2 (6 bases). Germline CDR1 reads SNHLY; CDR2 reads FYNNEI. This CDR3 has 12 residues. Between the trimmed V and J ends, which lost 9 bases and 0 bases, there was a span of 7 bases. The CDR3 coding sequence is TGTGCCAGGGGGACTAGCACAGATACGCAGTATTTT. It specifies CARGTSTDTQYF.

The chain joins TRBV27 to TRBJ2-1, with 9 bases lining up with TRBD1. V shed 3 bases, J shed 2 bases, and the junction held 14 bases outside the gene matches. Germline lookup yields CDR1 MNHEY and CDR2 SMNVEV (reference sequence). The CDR3 covers 19 residues. As DNA, the CDR3 is TGTGCCAGCAGTTTCTCCATCACCCCGGGACAGGGAACCTACAATGAGCAGTTCTTC. This gives the protein CASSFSITPGQGTYNEQFF.

The chain has TRBV6-5 and TRBJ1-1, with TRBD1 matching over 7 bases. This CDR3 spans 13 amino acids. The germline V gene has CDR1 MNHEY and CDR2 SVGAGI. With V trimmed by 5 bases and J by 6 bases, 6 bases remained unmatched. The DNA of the CDR3 is TGTGCCAGCAGTGCAGACAGGGACGCTGAAGCTTTCTTT. Its translation is CASSADRDAEAFF.

The chain has TRBV11-3 and TRBJ2-3; TRBD2 agrees at 7 bases. This CDR3 has 15 amino acids. Per germline, CDR1 SGHNT and CDR2 YENEEA. V was clipped by 5 bases and J by 2 bases; unmatched bases: 7. The CDR3 sequence is CASSPTSRYTDTQYF. CDR3 bases: TGTGCCAGCAGCCCGACTAGCCGGTACACAGATACGCAGTATTTT.

The chain is built from TRBV9 and TRBJ2-3; D not certain. Trimming took off 0 bases at V and 2 bases at J, with 16 bases between the two ends. Per germline, CDR1 SGDLS and CDR2 YYNGEE. CDR3 length equals 17 residues. In nucleotides, the CDR3 is TGTGCCAGCAGCGTAGGAGGTCGGAGAATAGTCACAGATACGCAGTATTTT. Translation: CASSVGGRRIVTDTQYF. Based on the CDR3 plus reference TRBV9 and TRBJ2-3, the full variable domain is DSGVTQTPKHLITATGQRVTLRCSPRSGDLSVYWYQQSLDQGLQFLIQYYNGEERAKGNILERFSAQQFPDLHSELNLSSLELGDSALYFCASSVGGRRIVTDTQYFGPGTRLTVL.

The chain uses TRBV25-1 and TRBJ2-2, with 11 bases that match TRBD1. Germline V gene lookup returns CDR1 MGHDK and CDR2 SYGVNS. The CDR3 contains 16 residues. With V trimmed by 3 bases and J by 4 bases, 4 bases remained unmatched. As DNA, the CDR3 is TGTGCCAGCAGTGATCCGGACAGGGGGCTCACCGGGGAGCTGTTTTTT. It specifies CASSDPDRGLTGELFF.

The rearrangement links TRBV5-1 to TRBJ2-5, with D unclear. The end of the DNA is better explained by TRBJ2-7, so the J call may be wrong. Germline lookup yields CDR1 SGHRS and CDR2 YFSETQ. CDR3 length equals 14 residues. As DNA, the CDR3 is TGCGCCAGCAGCTTGGGTGTACAGTCCTACGAGCAGTACTTC. Amino acids: CASSLGVQSYEQYF.

The gene calls are TRBV18 and TRBJ2-6, with D maybe TRBD2 (6 bases). The CDR3 is 16 residues long. The germline CDR1 and CDR2 sequences are KGHSH and LQKENI. Deletions cut 4 bases from V and 2 bases from J, with 12 bases between. CDR3 nucleotides: TGTGCCAGCTCACGGAGGGTCCCGGCTGGGGCCAACGTCCTGACTTTC. Translated: CASSRRVPAGANVLTF.

The chain employs TRBV6-5 and TRBJ2-7; tentatively, D is TRBD1 (5 bases). The CDR3 consists of 14 residues. Trimming removed 5 bases from V and 2 bases from J, with 13 bases in between. Germline V gene lookup returns CDR1 MNHEY and CDR2 SVGAGI. The CDR3 sequence: CASSRALGPYEQYV. The CDR3 bases are TGTGCCAGCAGTAGGGCGCTGGGGCCCTACGAGCAGTACGTC.

This clone was counted between two and nine times. The V gene is TRBV28, the J gene TRBJ1-6, with D uncertain. This CDR3 is built from 13 residues. Trimming took 3 bases from V and 10 from J, leaving 10 bases between them. CDR1 and CDR2 (germline): MDHEN, SYDVKM. This CDR3 is CASSFIEGSPLHF. The CDR3 DNA follows: TGTGCCAGCAGTTTTATTGAGGGCTCACCCCTCCACTTT.

The chain carries TRBV2 and TRBJ2-1, with a tentative D call TRBD1 (5 bases). The CDR3 is made up of 15 amino acids. The V end was cut by 7 bases, the J end by 0 bases, with 13 bases between. In germline, CDR1 is SNHLY, CDR2 FYNNEI. The CDR3 coding sequence is TGTGCCAGCAACAGGCGATCGAGCTCCTACAATGAGCAGTTCTTC. Protein product: CASNRRSSSYNEQFF.

Comment on this clone: One junction end does not reproduce the germline sequence, and a read error may be involved. The chain employs TRBV7-9 and TRBJ2-7, with TRBD1 matching 9 bases. The germline CDR1 and CDR2 sequences are SEHNR and FQNEAQ (reference sequence). This CDR3 is built from 15 residues. The CDR3 protein is CSSSLTGTGFGEQYF. CDR3 nucleotide sequence: TGTTCCAGCAGCTTAACCGGGACAGGGTTTGGCGAGCAGTACTTC.

This chain connects TRBV7-6 to TRBJ2-1; D is possibly TRBD1 (7 bases). V lost 2 bases to trimming and J lost 9 bases, with 17 bases between them. Germline V gene data show CDR1 as SGHVS and CDR2 as FNYEAQ. The CDR3 is 15 residues long. CDR3 region: CASSLLLGGTVEQFF. CDR3 DNA: TGTGCCAGCAGCTTATTATTAGGAGGGACAGTTGAGCAGTTCTTC. The full variable domain, in which reference TRBV7-6 and TRBJ2-1 provide the parts outside the CDR3, is GAGVSQSPRYKVTKRGQDVALRCDPISGHVSLYWYRQALGQGPEFLTYFNYEAQQDKSGLPNDRFSAERPEGSISTLTIQRTEQRDSAMYRCASSLLLGGTVEQFFGPGTRLTVL.

This chain uses TRBV4-2 with TRBJ2-1; TRBD1 matches at 7 bases. The CDR3 spans 18 residues. Unmatched junction bases numbered 12, after V lost 0 bases and J lost 4 bases. The V gene's germline CDR1 is LGHNA and CDR2 YNFKEQ. The CDR3 sequence: CASSQDQFFRDSYNEQFF. In DNA form, the CDR3 reads TGTGCCAGCAGCCAAGATCAGTTCTTCCGGGACAGTTACAATGAGCAGTTCTTC.